A selection of T cell receptor beta chains follows, all from one sample in a study of blood T cell repertoires in COVID-19. Some clones are missing from TCRdb's copy, which holds only in-frame ones; the method was immunoSEQ multiplex PCR. The repertoire holds fewer than 200,000 clones, with 80% to 90% as singletons. Sequenced: peripheral blood. The receptor set was obtained from a woman in her 70s who had recovered from COVID-19. CDR3s include the opening cysteine and the closing phenylalanine or tryptophan. The order of the fields is J gene, V gene, clone size, D gene, CDR3 protein. D genes are given only for firm matches. Not every row has a clone size; where given, it reads once, few, many or a size class.

j_call: TRBJ2-3; v_call: TRBV6-2/TRBV6-3; clone_size: -; d_call: TRBD1; cdr3_aa: CASSSDRVDSADTQYF
j_call: TRBJ2-1; v_call: TRBV6-2/TRBV6-3; clone_size: -; d_call: -; cdr3_aa: CASSPGGSAYNEQFF
j_call: TRBJ2-1; v_call: TRBV29-1; clone_size: -; d_call: TRBD2; cdr3_aa: CTASGGNEQFF
j_call: TRBJ1-1; v_call: TRBV28; clone_size: -; d_call: -; cdr3_aa: CAHIGFGGLSTEAFF
j_call: TRBJ2-6; v_call: TRBV4-2; clone_size: -; d_call: -; cdr3_aa: CASSQGQGNSGANVLTF
j_call: TRBJ1-3; v_call: TRBV3-1/TRBV3-2; clone_size: few; d_call: TRBD1; cdr3_aa: CASSLRTGRSGNTIYF
j_call: TRBJ2-3; v_call: TRBV6-5; clone_size: -; d_call: -; cdr3_aa: CASSNRGTDTQYF
j_call: TRBJ1-5; v_call: TRBV5-1; clone_size: -; d_call: -; cdr3_aa: CASSLEPGVREPQHF
j_call: TRBJ2-1; v_call: TRBV4-1; clone_size: -; d_call: -; cdr3_aa: CASSQDPAVADEQFF
j_call: TRBJ1-3; v_call: TRBV19; clone_size: -; d_call: -; cdr3_aa: CASSIQTGSGNTIYF
j_call: TRBJ1-1; v_call: TRBV2; clone_size: -; d_call: -; cdr3_aa: CASSVRSLGATTEAFF
j_call: TRBJ1-5; v_call: TRBV28; clone_size: -; d_call: -; cdr3_aa: CASSLGLRLYSNQPQHF
j_call: TRBJ1-1; v_call: TRBV11-2; clone_size: -; d_call: -; cdr3_aa: CASSPGPGRGVTEAFF
j_call: TRBJ2-5; v_call: TRBV6-1; clone_size: -; d_call: -; cdr3_aa: CASSEVVGGETQYF
j_call: TRBJ1-2; v_call: TRBV5-1; clone_size: -; d_call: -; cdr3_aa: CASSFGGADYGYTF
j_call: TRBJ1-1; v_call: TRBV6-4; clone_size: -; d_call: TRBD1; cdr3_aa: CASTTTGVAFF
j_call: TRBJ1-2; v_call: TRBV5-6; clone_size: -; d_call: TRBD1; cdr3_aa: CASSLGQGAGGYTF
j_call: TRBJ1-1; v_call: TRBV7-2; clone_size: -; d_call: -; cdr3_aa: CASSFVRVRNTEAFF
j_call: TRBJ2-1; v_call: TRBV15; clone_size: -; d_call: -; cdr3_aa: CATTTQLAVEQFF
j_call: TRBJ1-4; v_call: TRBV18; clone_size: -; d_call: TRBD1; cdr3_aa: CASAPGGTDEKLFF
j_call: TRBJ1-3; v_call: TRBV18; clone_size: -; d_call: -; cdr3_aa: CASSSAGYGSGNTIYF
j_call: TRBJ1-1; v_call: TRBV4-3; clone_size: few; d_call: -; cdr3_aa: CASSQERVQGWDTEAFF
j_call: TRBJ2-7; v_call: TRBV6-2/TRBV6-3; clone_size: -; d_call: TRBD1; cdr3_aa: CASSYHGQGGFAQYF
j_call: TRBJ2-7; v_call: TRBV1; clone_size: -; d_call: -; cdr3_aa: CTSSQDRGRLAAGGQYF